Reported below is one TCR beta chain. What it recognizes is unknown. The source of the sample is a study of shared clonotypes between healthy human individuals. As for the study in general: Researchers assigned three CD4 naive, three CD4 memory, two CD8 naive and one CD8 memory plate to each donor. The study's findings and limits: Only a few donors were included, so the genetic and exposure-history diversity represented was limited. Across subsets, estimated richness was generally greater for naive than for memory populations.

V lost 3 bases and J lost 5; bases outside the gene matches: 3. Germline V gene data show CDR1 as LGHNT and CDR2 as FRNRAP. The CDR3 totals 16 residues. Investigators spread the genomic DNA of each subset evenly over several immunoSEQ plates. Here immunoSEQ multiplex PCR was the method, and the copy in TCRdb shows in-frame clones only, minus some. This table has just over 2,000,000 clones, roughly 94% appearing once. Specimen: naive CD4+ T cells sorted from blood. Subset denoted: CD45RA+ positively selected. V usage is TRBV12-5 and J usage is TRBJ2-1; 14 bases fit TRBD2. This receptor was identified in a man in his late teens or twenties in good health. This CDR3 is CASGFGLAGGHNEQFF. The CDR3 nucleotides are TGTGCTAGTGGTTTTGGACTAGCGGGAGGACACAATGAGCAGTTCTTC.